The clone carrying this TCR beta chain occurred a few times. V shed 3 bases and J shed 5 bases, with 17 bases lying between them. CDR3 length: 15 residues. Germline values: CDR1 SGDLS, CDR2 YYNGEE. TCRdb re-called the 5' RACE reads through MiXCR, storing one row per CDR3 protein. The top ten hold more than 0.4% of the sample, which has approximately 500,000 distinct CDR3 sequences, roughly 15% seen once. These data are taken from a study of identical twins. This sample also appeared in a second study, on yellow fever vaccine responses in identical twins.

The sequenced sample was CD4+ T cells sorted from blood. The receptor was isolated from a woman aged 18 to 35 in good health. The V gene is TRBV9, the J gene TRBJ2-5; maybe TRBD2 (7 bases). The CDR3 nucleotides are TGTGCCAGCAGCGCCAGGGGAGGGCCAAGGGAGACCCAGTACTTC. This encodes CASSARGGPRETQYF.